This T cell receptor beta chain was obtained from a study of T cell changes during pregnancy in multiple sclerosis. Clones were sequenced by immunoSEQ multiplex PCR, and TCRdb holds only the in-frame ones, with some missing. The sample lists over 70,000 clones; 94% were seen once. The receptor was derived from a female donor with multiple sclerosis, enrolled in a pregnancy study. The sample here was peripheral blood, taken in the third trimester of pregnancy.

CDR3 sequence reads: CASRHPLQGVYQPQHF. The CDR3 bases are TGTGCCAGCAGGCATCCATTACAGGGGGTTTATCAGCCCCAGCATTTT. V usage is TRBV7-9 and J usage is TRBJ1-5; TRBD1 agrees at 8 bases. CDR1 SEHNR and CDR2 FQNEAQ come from the germline V gene (reference sequence). The junction had 12 bases not matched to a gene; V was cut back by 6 bases and J by 5 bases. CDR3 length: 16 amino acids.